These 8 T cell receptor beta chains were sequenced from one sample in a study of shared clonotypes between healthy human individuals (dated by TCRdb to about 2020). The library was prepared using the immunoSEQ multiplex PCR assay. TCRdb retrieved this table from immuneACCESS and kept in-frame rearrangements only. Not all clones are present; in checked studies, unresolved V genes account for under half, and no reason is known for the remainder. The sample table shows a few hundred thousand clones, and roughly three quarters are seen once. The ten largest make up around 13% of the sample. Sequenced material: PBMCs. These receptors came from a woman in her thirties or forties in good health. Some clones in this sample may be carry-over from other donors' samples.

Details on this clone: The same CDR3 arises from other DNA sequences in this sample as well. The gene calls are TRBV19 and TRBJ2-2; no firm D call. There are 13 residues in the CDR3. Germline values: CDR1 LNHDA, CDR2 SQIVND (reference sequence). V lost 8 bases and J 2 bases, leaving 9 bases between the germline ends. The CDR3 DNA sequence: TGTGCCAGTTCTAGACTTAACACCGGGGAGCTGTTTTTT. Translating gives CASSRLNTGELFF. Full variable domain (rest looked up from reference TRBV19 and TRBJ2-2): DGGITQSPKYLFRKEGQNVTLSCEQNLNHDAMYWYRQDPGQGLRLIYYSQIVNDFQKGDIAEGYSVSREKKESFPLTVTSAQKNPTAFYLCASSRLNTGELFFGEGSRLTVL.

The gene calls are TRBV11-2 and TRBJ1-4; D is unclear. In germline, CDR1 is SGHAT, CDR2 FQNNGV. The CDR3 length is 14 residues. V lost 0 bases, J lost 8 bases, and 10 bases lay in between. CDR3 loop: CASSLDVASEKLFF. CDR3 DNA sequence: TGTGCCAGCAGCTTAGATGTTGCAAGCGAAAAACTGTTTTTT.

The chain couples TRBV9 to TRBJ2-6, with D possibly being TRBD1 or TRBD2 (7 bases each). The V end lost 7 bases, the J end lost 0 bases, and 14 bases lay between the germline ends. This CDR3 comprises 16 residues. CDR1 is SGDLS and CDR2 is YYNGEE in the germline V gene. DNA of the CDR3: TGTGCCAGCGGGGAGGGGGCTGGCTCTGGGGCCAACGTCCTGACTTTC. Protein: CASGEGAGSGANVLTF.

Comment on this clone: With only one base between it and a far larger clone, this is likely a read error. This sample includes further DNA sequences coding for the same CDR3. The CDR3 is CATSYTAKETQYF. The CDR3 DNA sequence: TGTGCCACCAGTTACACAGCAAAAGAGACCCAGTACTTC. The chain has TRBV15 and TRBJ2-5; D is unclear. The CDR3 consists of 13 residues. Trimming stripped 6 bases from V and 3 bases from J, with 11 bases between. CDR1 is LNHNV and CDR2 is YYDKDF in the germline V gene (reference sequence). The full variable domain, its missing parts supplied by reference TRBV15 and TRBJ2-5, is DAMVIQNPRYQVTQFGKPVTLSCSQTLNHNVMYWYQQKSSQAPKLLFHYYDKDFNNEADTPDNFQSRRPNTSFCFLDIRSPGLGDTAMYLCATSYTAKETQYFGPGTRLLVL.

V is TRBV29-1 and J is TRBJ1-1; D call uncertain. Germline assignment: CDR1 SQVTM and CDR2 ANQGSEA. Trimming took 5 bases from V and 0 from J, leaving 13 bases between them. The CDR3 totals 14 residues. CDR3 sequence (DNA): TGCAGCGTTACCCATACGAGATTGAACACTGAAGCTTTCTTT. This encodes CSVTHTRLNTEAFF.

The J gene is TRBJ2-5, the V gene TRBV30; D tentatively reads TRBD1 or TRBD2 (5 bases each). Per germline, CDR1 GTSNPN and CDR2 SVGIG (reference sequence). The CDR3 spans 14 residues. V was shortened by 3 bases and J by 0 bases, with 11 bases between the two germline ends. CDR3 amino acids: CAWSVGTYQETQYF. The CDR3 coding sequence is TGTGCCTGGAGCGTGGGGACCTACCAAGAGACCCAGTACTTC.

This clone was detected only a few times. A far larger clone is a single base away, which makes a read error likely. The chain carries TRBV30 and TRBJ2-1; possibly TRBD2 for D (6 bases). V gave up 5 bases and J gave up 4 bases, with 15 bases separating them. Germline V gene lookup returns CDR1 GTSNPN and CDR2 SVGIG (reference sequence). The CDR3 loop spans 14 amino acids. CDR3 residues: CAWGGGIPYNEQFF. DNA for the CDR3: TGTGCCTGGGGTGGGGGGATCCCTTACAATGAGCAGTTCTTC.

The V and J genes are TRBV10-1 and TRBJ2-2; D unclear. The V gene lost 6 bases and the J gene lost 4 bases, with 9 bases spanning the gap. This CDR3 contains 13 residues. Germline CDR1 reads WNHNN; CDR2 reads SYGVQD (reference sequence). CDR3 coding DNA: TGCGCCAGCAGCCGAGTTTCCACCGGGGAGCTGTTTTTT. Translating it yields CASSRVSTGELFF.